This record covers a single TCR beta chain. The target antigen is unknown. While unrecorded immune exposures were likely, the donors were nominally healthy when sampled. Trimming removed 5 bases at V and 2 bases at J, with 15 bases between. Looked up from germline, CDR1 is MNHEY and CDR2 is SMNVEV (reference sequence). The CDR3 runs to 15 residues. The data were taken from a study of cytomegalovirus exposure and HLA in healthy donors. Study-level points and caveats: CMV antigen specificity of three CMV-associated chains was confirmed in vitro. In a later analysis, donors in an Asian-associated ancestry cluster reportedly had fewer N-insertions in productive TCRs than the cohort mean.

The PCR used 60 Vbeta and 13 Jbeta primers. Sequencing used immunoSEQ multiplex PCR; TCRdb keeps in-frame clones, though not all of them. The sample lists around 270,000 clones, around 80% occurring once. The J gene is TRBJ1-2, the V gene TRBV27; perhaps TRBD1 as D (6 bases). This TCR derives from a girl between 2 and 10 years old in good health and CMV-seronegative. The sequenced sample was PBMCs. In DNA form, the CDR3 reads TGTGCCAGCAGTGCCTGGACAGTCGGAAACTATGGCTACACCTTC. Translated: CASSAWTVGNYGYTF.